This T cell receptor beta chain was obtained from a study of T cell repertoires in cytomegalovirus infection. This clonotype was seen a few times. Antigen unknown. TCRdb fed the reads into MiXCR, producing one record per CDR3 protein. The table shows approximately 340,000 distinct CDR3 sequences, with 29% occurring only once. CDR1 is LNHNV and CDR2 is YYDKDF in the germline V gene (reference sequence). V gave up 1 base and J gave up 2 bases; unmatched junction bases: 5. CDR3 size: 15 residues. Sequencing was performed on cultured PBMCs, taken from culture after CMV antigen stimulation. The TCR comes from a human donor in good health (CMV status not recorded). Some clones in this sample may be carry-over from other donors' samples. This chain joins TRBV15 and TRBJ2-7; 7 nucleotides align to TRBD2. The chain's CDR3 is CATSRGTSAAYEQYF. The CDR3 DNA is TGTGCCACCAGCAGAGGAACTAGCGCCGCCTACGAGCAGTACTTC.